A selection of T cell receptor beta chains follows, all from one sample in a study of shared clonotypes between healthy human individuals. Sequencing used immunoSEQ multiplex PCR; TCRdb keeps in-frame clones, though not all of them. This table holds fewer than 650,000 clones, about 79% found once. The sequencing sample was made of PBMCs. The source of these receptors is a woman aged 40 to 50 in good health. Some clones in this sample may be carry-over from other donors' samples. The CDR3 runs from the conserved cysteine through the conserved F or W. Fields, in order: CDR3 length, V gene, clone size, J gene, D gene, CDR3 DNA, CDR3 protein. A D gene is named only where the DNA matches it firmly. Expanded clones are given a class, and other clones once, few, many or no size at all.

>14|TRBV10-3|-|TRBJ1-1|TRBD1
TGTGCCACCGGTCGGGACAGCATGAACACTGAAGCTTTCTTT
CATGRDSMNTEAFF
>14|TRBV9|-|TRBJ2-7|TRBD2
TGTGCCAGCAGCGTACGGGGGGTAGGATACGAGCAGTACTTC
CASSVRGVGYEQYF
>17|TRBV27|once|TRBJ2-2|TRBD1
TGTGCCAGCAGTTTATCCGGGACAGGGAGGCTTTCCGGGGAGCTGTTTTTT
CASSLSGTGRLSGELFF
>14|TRBV5-1|-|TRBJ1-1|-
TGCGCCAGCAGCTTTTCGACAGGAAACACTGAAGCTTTCTTT
CASSFSTGNTEAFF
>14|TRBV5-1|-|TRBJ2-5|-
TGCGCCAGCAGCTTGGGGACAGCACAAGAGACCCAGTACTTC
CASSLGTAQETQYF
>15|TRBV9|-|TRBJ1-4|-
TGTGCCAGCAGCATCTCCGGGACAAGATCTGAAAAACTGTTTTTT
CASSISGTRSEKLFF
>17|TRBV10-3|many|TRBJ2-3|TRBD2
TGTGCCATCAGTGAGAAGGGACTAGCGGGAGGGACAGATACGCAGTATTTT
CAISEKGLAGGTDTQYF
>16|TRBV6-1|-|TRBJ2-3|-
TGTGCCAGCAGTGACCTACAGGGTACCCCCACAGATACGCAGTATTTT
CASSDLQGTPTDTQYF
>18|TRBV28|-|TRBJ2-1|TRBD1
TGTGCCAGCAGCCCTTTATTCCAACAGGGGAGTTCCTACAATGAGCAGTTCTTC
CASSPLFQQGSSYNEQFF
>16|TRBV7-9|-|TRBJ2-4|-
TGTGCCAGCAGCCCACGTGAGTGGGAGAACGATCGCATTCAGTACTTC
CASSPREWENDRIQYF
>15|TRBV9|-|TRBJ1-2|TRBD1
TGTGCCAGCAGCTTATCGACAGGGCCGAACTATGGCTACACCTTC
CASSLSTGPNYGYTF
>16|TRBV4-2|-|TRBJ2-5|-
TGTGCCAGCAGCCTTACCGCCGGATCCATCCAAGAGACCCAGTACTTC
CASSLTAGSIQETQYF
>17|TRBV12-1|-|TRBJ1-1|-
TGTGCCAGCAGCTTTGGAGGGGAGGATAGTCCGAACACTGAAGCTTTCTTT
CASSFGGEDSPNTEAFF
>15|TRBV19|-|TRBJ2-1|TRBD2
TGTGCCAGTAGTATAGAAGCGGGGTTCTACAATGAGCAGTTCTTC
CASSIEAGFYNEQFF
>13|TRBV5-1|-|TRBJ1-2|-
TGCGCCAGCAGCAATAGGACAGCCTATGGCTACACCTTC
CASSNRTAYGYTF
>14|TRBV7-9|-|TRBJ2-7|TRBD2
TGTGCCAGCAACGGACTAGCGGGAGGCTACGAGCAGTACTTC
CASNGLAGGYEQYF
>18|TRBV4-2|once|TRBJ2-2|TRBD2
TGTGCCAGCAGCCAAGAAGGAGGACTAGCGGGAGTCACCGGGGAGCTGTTTTTT
CASSQEGGLAGVTGELFF
>14|TRBV5-1|-|TRBJ2-7|TRBD2
TGCGCCAGCAGGGGAGCGGGAACGTCCTACGAGCAGTACTTC
CASRGAGTSYEQYF
>16|TRBV18|-|TRBJ2-2|TRBD1
TGTGCCAGCTCACCACGGACAGGGACAAACACCGGGGAGCTGTTTTTT
CASSPRTGTNTGELFF
>14|TRBV2|many|TRBJ2-5|-
TGTGCCAGCAGTGTAGGAAAGGGATCAGAGACCCAGTACTTC
CASSVGKGSETQYF